This is a list of T cell receptor beta chains from one sample in a study of T cells after yellow fever vaccination. MiXCR, applied by TCRdb to the 5' RACE reads, yields one record per CDR3 protein. Among hundreds of thousands of distinct CDR3 sequences listed, roughly 21% were seen once. The starting material was PBMCs, obtained 15 days after the yellow fever booster vaccination. Source of these receptors: a man aged 30 to 45 who received the YFV17D yellow fever vaccine. Both conserved end residues are part of each CDR3. D genes are given only for firm matches. The size field is filled for only some rows; it gives once, few, many or a size class.

abundance,j_gene,v_gene,d_gene,CDR3nt,CDR3aa
few,TRBJ2-1,TRBV4-3,.,TGCGCCAGCAGCCAAGGGCATAAGGACCCCTACAATGAGCAGTTCTTC,CASSQGHKDPYNEQFF
few,TRBJ2-1,TRBV6-5,TRBD1,TGTGCCAGCAGTGTCCGACAGGGCGAGCAGTTCTTC,CASSVRQGEQFF
few,TRBJ1-2,TRBV11-2,.,TGTGCCAGCAGCTTACACCCGTCGGGCGGCTACACCTTC,CASSLHPSGGYTF
few,TRBJ2-1,TRBV7-9,.,TGTGCTATACCCGACAGGTCCTGGGGCAATGAGCAGTTCTTC,CAIPDRSWGNEQFF
few,TRBJ2-2,TRBV29-1,.,TGCAGCGTTGCCTCAGGGCTCGTCGGGACCGGGGAGCTGTTTTTT,CSVASGLVGTGELFF
few,TRBJ2-7,TRBV7-2,.,TGTGCCAGCAGTCGGGCCCCGGGAATGAAACCCTACGAGCAGTACTTC,CASSRAPGMKPYEQYF
few,TRBJ2-5,TRBV6-6,TRBD2,TGTGCCAGCAGTTACTCGTACCAAAATTCGGGACTAGCGGACCAAGAGACCCAGTACTTC,CASSYSYQNSGLADQETQYF
.,TRBJ2-1,TRBV9,.,TGTGCCAGCAGCAAGAGCAGTGAGCAGTTCTTC,CASSKSSEQFF
.,TRBJ2-7,TRBV5-1,.,TGCGCCAGCAGCTCCGCAGGGTCAGGGTACGAGCAGTACTTC,CASSSAGSGYEQYF
.,TRBJ2-5,TRBV4-3,.,TGCGCCAGCAGAAAACAGGCCGGTGTGGAGACCCAGTACTTC,CASRKQAGVETQYF
few,TRBJ1-3,TRBV20-1,.,TGCAGTGCTAGAGTGGGCAGGTCCTCTGGAAACACCATATATTTT,CSARVGRSSGNTIYF
few,TRBJ2-7,TRBV28,.,TGTGCCAGCCTAGCAAGCGGGCGGAGGGCCTACGAGCAGTACTTC,CASLASGRRAYEQYF
.,TRBJ2-7,TRBV5-4,.,TGTGCCAGCACGCTGGGGGCCGGGGTCGAGCAGTACTTC,CASTLGAGVEQYF
many,TRBJ2-7,TRBV5-4,TRBD2,TGTGCCAGCAGCTCCCCCCCCAGCGGGAGCTACGAGCAGTACTTC,CASSSPPSGSYEQYF
.,TRBJ1-1,TRBV3-1,.,TGTGCCAGCAGCCGCGGCAGGGATGAAGCTTTCTTT,CASSRGRDEAFF
.,TRBJ1-4,TRBV6-5,TRBD1,TGTGCCAGCAGTTCCCGGGACAGCAGGGAAAAACTGTTTTTT,CASSSRDSREKLFF
.,TRBJ2-7,TRBV5-1,.,TGCGCCAGCAGCTCCATTCTTGGGGGAAGCCCCTACGAGCAGTACTTC,CASSSILGGSPYEQYF
.,TRBJ1-4,TRBV5-1,.,TGCGCCAGCAGCCGTTGGTACGCAACTAATGAAAAACTGTTTTTT,CASSRWYATNEKLFF
.,TRBJ2-3,TRBV5-1,TRBD2,TGCGCCAGCAGCCCTAGCGGGGTCACAGATACGCAGTATTTT,CASSPSGVTDTQYF
.,TRBJ2-5,TRBV20-1,.,TGCAGTGCTAGAGTTCGGACCCTTCTTAGGCGGGAGACCCAGTACTTC,CSARVRTLLRRETQYF
.,TRBJ1-3,TRBV9,.,TGTGCCAGCAGCGTAGAGCCCTCTGGAAACACCATATATTTT,CASSVEPSGNTIYF
.,TRBJ2-7,TRBV5-1,.,TGCGCCAGCAGCTTGGCCCCACTGGGATACGAGCAGTACTTC,CASSLAPLGYEQYF
.,TRBJ2-1,TRBV12-3/TRBV12-4,TRBD1,TGTGCCAGCACTTTAAGTTCAGGGGGCAGGTACAATGAGCAGTTCTTC,CASTLSSGGRYNEQFF
.,TRBJ2-7,TRBV10-3,.,TGTGCCATCAAGGGGGAGTCCTACGAGCAGTACTTC,CAIKGESYEQYF